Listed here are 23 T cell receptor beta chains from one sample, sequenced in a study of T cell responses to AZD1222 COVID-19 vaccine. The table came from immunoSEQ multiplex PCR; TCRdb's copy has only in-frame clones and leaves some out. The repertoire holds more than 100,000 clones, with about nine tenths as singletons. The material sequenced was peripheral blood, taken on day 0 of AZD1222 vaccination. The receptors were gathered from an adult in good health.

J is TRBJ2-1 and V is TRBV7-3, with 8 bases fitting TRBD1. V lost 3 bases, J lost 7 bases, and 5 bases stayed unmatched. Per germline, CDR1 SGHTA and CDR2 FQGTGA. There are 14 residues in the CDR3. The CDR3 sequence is CASSLYRGVNEQFF. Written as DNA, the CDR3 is TGTGCCAGCAGCTTGTACAGGGGGGTGAATGAGCAGTTCTTC.

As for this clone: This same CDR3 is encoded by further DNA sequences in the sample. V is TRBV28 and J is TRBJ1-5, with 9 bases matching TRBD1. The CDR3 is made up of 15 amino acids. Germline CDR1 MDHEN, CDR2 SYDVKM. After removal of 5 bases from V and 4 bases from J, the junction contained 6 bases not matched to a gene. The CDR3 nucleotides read TGTGCCAGCAGTAGTTCCGGACAGGGGAATCAGCCCCAGCATTTT. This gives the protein CASSSSGQGNQPQHF.

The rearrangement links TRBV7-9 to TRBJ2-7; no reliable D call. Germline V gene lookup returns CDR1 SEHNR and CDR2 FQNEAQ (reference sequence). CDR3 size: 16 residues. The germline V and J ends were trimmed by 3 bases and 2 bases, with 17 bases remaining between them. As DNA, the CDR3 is TGTGCCAGCAGCTTGGATCTTATCCGGTCCCCCTACGAGCAGTACTTC. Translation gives CASSLDLIRSPYEQYF.

CDR3: CSVDNALAGGWGDTQYF. CDR3 DNA sequence: TGCAGCGTCGATAACGCCCTAGCGGGAGGATGGGGAGATACGCAGTATTTT. This chain joins TRBV29-1 and TRBJ2-3, with 11 bases aligning to TRBD2. The germline V gene has CDR1 SQVTM and CDR2 ANQGSEA. Trimming removed 6 bases from V and 5 bases from J; junction bases left unmatched: 16. This CDR3 has 17 residues.

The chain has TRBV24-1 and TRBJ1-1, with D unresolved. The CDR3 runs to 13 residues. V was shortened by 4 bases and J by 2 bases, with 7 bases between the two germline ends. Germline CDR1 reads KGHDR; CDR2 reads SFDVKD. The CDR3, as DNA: TGTGCCACCAGTGACCTGGGAAACACTGAAGCTTTCTTT. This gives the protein CATSDLGNTEAFF.

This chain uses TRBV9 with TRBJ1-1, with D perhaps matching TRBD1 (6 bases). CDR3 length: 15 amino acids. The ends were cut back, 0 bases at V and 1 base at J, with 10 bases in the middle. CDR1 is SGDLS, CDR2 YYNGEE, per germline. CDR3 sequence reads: CASSVVGGTNTEAFF. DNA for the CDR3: TGTGCCAGCAGCGTAGTCGGGGGCACGAACACTGAAGCTTTCTTT.

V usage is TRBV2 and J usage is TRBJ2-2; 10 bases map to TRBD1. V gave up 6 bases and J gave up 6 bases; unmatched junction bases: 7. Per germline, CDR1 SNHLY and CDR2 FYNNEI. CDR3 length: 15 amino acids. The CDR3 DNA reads TGTGCCAGCAGACCCAGGACAGGGGGAGCCGGGGAGCTGTTTTTT. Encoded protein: CASRPRTGGAGELFF.

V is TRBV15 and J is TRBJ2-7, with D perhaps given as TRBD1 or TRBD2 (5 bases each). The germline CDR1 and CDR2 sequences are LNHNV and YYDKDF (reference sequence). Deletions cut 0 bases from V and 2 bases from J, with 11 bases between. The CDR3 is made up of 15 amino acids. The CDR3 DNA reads TGTGCCACCAGCAGAGAGATTGGGGGAACCTACGAGCAGTACTTC. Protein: CATSREIGGTYEQYF.

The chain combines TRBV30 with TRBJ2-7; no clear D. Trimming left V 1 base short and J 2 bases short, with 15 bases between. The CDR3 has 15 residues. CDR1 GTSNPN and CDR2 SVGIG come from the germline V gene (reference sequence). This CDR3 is CAWSGPPSGPYEQYF. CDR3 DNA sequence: TGTGCCTGGAGTGGGCCCCCCTCCGGACCCTACGAGCAGTACTTC. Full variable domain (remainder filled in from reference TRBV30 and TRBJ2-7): SQTIHQWPATLVQPVGSPLSLECTVEGTSNPNLYWYRQAAGRGLQLLFYSVGIGQISSEVPQNLSASRPQDRQFILSSKKLLLSDSGFYLCAWSGPPSGPYEQYFGPGTRLTVT.

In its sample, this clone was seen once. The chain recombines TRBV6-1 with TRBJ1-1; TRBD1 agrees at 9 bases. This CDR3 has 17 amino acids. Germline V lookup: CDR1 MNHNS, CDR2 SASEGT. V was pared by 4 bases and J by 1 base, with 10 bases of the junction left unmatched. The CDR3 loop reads CASSVPRTGARNTEAFF. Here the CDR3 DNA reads TGTGCCAGCAGTGTTCCTAGGACAGGGGCTAGGAACACTGAAGCTTTCTTT.

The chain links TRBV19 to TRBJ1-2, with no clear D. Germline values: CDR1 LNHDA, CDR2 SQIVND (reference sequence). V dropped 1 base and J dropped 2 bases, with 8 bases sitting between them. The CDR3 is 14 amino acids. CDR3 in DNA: TGTGCCAGTAGTATAGGGTCCGCAAACTATGGCTACACCTTC. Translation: CASSIGSANYGYTF. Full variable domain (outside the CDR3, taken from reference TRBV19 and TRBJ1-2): DGGITQSPKYLFRKEGQNVTLSCEQNLNHDAMYWYRQDPGQGLRLIYYSQIVNDFQKGDIAEGYSVSREKKESFPLTVTSAQKNPTAFYLCASSIGSANYGYTFGSGTRLTVV.

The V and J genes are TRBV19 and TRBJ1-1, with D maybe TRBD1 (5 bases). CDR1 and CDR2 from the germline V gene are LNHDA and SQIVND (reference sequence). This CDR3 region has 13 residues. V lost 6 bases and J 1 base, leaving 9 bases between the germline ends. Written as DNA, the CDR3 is TGTGCCAGTAGGGATCAGGGGAACACTGAAGCTTTCTTT. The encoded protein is CASRDQGNTEAFF. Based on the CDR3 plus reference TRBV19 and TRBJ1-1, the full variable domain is DGGITQSPKYLFRKEGQNVTLSCEQNLNHDAMYWYRQDPGQGLRLIYYSQIVNDFQKGDIAEGYSVSREKKESFPLTVTSAQKNPTAFYLCASRDQGNTEAFFGQGTRLTVV.

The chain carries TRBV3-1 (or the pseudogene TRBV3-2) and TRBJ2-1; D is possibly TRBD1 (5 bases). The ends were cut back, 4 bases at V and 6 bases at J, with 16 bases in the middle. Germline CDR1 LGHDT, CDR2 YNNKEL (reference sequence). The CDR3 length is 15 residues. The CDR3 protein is CASSPPTVSGNEQFF. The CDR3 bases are TGTGCCAGCAGCCCTCCGACAGTGTCCGGCAATGAGCAGTTCTTC.

The chain's CDR3 is CASFRDRGNYGYTF. DNA for the CDR3: TGTGCCAGCTTCAGGGACAGGGGAAACTATGGCTACACCTTC. V and J are TRBV6-5 and TRBJ1-2, with 10 bases that match TRBD1. Germline V gene lookup returns CDR1 MNHEY and CDR2 SVGAGI. V gave up 8 bases and J gave up 2 bases; unmatched junction bases: 5. The CDR3 consists of 14 residues.

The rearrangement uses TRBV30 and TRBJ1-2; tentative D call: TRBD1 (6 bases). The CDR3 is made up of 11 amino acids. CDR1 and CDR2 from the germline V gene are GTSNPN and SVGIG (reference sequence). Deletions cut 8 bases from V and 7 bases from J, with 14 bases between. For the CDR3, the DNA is TGTGCCCATACGGGGGGGCCTGGCTACACCTTC. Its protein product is CAHTGGPGYTF.

In DNA, the CDR3 is TGTGCCTGGAACCGGGATTTGAACACTGAAGCTTTCTTT. Translation: CAWNRDLNTEAFF. The chain uses TRBV30 and TRBJ1-1; D gene ambiguous. Germline CDR1 GTSNPN, CDR2 SVGIG (reference sequence). The CDR3 length is 13 residues. Trimming shortened V by 4 bases and J by 0 bases, and 9 bases separated the two germline ends.

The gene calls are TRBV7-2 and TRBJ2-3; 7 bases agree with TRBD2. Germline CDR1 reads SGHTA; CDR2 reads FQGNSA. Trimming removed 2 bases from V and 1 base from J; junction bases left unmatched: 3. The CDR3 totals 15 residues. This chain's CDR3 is CASSLKAGGTDTQYF. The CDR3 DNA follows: TGTGCCAGCAGCTTAAAGGCGGGAGGCACAGATACGCAGTATTTT.

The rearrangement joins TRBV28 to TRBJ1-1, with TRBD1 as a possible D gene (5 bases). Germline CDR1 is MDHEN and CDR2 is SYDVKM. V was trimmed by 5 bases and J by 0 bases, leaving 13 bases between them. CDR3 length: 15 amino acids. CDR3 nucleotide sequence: TGTGCCAGCAGTCAAGGGGCCGGGATGAACACTGAAGCTTTCTTT. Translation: CASSQGAGMNTEAFF. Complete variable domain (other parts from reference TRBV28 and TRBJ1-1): DVKVTQSSRYLVKRTGEKVFLECVQDMDHENMFWYRQDPGLGLRLIYFSYDVKMKEKGDIPEGYSVSREKKERFSLILESASTNQTSMYLCASSQGAGMNTEAFFGQGTRLTVV.

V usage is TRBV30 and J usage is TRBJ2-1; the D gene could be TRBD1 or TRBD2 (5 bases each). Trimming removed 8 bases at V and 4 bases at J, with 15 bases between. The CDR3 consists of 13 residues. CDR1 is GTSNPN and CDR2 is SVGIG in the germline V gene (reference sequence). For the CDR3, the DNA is TGTGCCCGAGGGACGGCTCAATACAATGAGCAGTTCTTC. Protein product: CARGTAQYNEQFF.

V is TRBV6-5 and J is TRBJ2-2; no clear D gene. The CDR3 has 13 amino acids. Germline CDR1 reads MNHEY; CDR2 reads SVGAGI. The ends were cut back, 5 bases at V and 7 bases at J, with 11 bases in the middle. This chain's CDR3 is CASSPVHGGELFF. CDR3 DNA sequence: TGTGCCAGCAGTCCCGTACACGGCGGGGAGCTGTTTTTT.

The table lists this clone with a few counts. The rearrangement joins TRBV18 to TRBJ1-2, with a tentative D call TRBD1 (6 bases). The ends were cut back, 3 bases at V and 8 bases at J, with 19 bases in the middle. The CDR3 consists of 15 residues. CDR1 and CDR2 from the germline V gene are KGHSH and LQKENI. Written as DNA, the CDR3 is TGTGCCAGCTCACCGCGACGGGGGCCCGACCCAGGCTACACCTTC. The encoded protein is CASSPRRGPDPGYTF.

CDR3 nucleotide sequence: TGTGCCAGCAGCCAATCGGGAAGGGAGGGGGGCGAGCAGTACTTC. It translates to CASSQSGREGGEQYF. The V gene is TRBV4-2, the J gene TRBJ2-7, with D possibly TRBD2 on 7 matching bases. The CDR3 runs 15 residues. Trimming shortened V by 2 bases and J by 6 bases, and 17 bases separated the two germline ends. Germline values: CDR1 LGHNA, CDR2 YNFKEQ.

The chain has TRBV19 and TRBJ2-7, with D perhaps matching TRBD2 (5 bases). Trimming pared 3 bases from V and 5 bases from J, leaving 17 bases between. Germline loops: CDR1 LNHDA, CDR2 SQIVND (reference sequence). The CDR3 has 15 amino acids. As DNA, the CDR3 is TGTGCCAGTAGTATCGGGGAAATGGCTGGAAACGAGCAGTACTTC. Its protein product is CASSIGEMAGNEQYF.